One sample yielded the 2 T cell receptor beta chains listed below, sequenced in a study of cytomegalovirus exposure and HLA in healthy donors. Profiled with immunoSEQ multiplex PCR; TCRdb holds only in-frame clones, not every one. The sample contains 95,000 to 150,000 clones, about 89% of which appear only once. Sample: PBMCs. The receptors come from a woman aged 18-35 years in good health and CMV-seronegative.

The chain combines TRBV28 with TRBJ1-1; D is unresolved. The CDR3 runs 11 residues. CDR1 and CDR2 from the germline V gene are MDHEN and SYDVKM. V was shortened by 6 bases and J by 7 bases, with 9 bases between the two germline ends. CDR3 nucleotides: TGTGCCAGCAGGTTCGGACTTGAAGCTTTCTTT. The encoded protein is CASRFGLEAFF.

The genes are TRBV11-3 and TRBJ2-3, with 11 bases lining up with TRBD1. With V trimmed by 1 base and J by 5 bases, 5 bases remained unmatched. Germline-derived CDR1 and CDR2 are SGHNT and YENEEA. The CDR3 is made up of 16 amino acids. DNA of the CDR3: TGTGCCAGCAGCTTAGGAGGACAGGGGGCCAGAGATACGCAGTATTTT. This translates into CASSLGGQGARDTQYF.